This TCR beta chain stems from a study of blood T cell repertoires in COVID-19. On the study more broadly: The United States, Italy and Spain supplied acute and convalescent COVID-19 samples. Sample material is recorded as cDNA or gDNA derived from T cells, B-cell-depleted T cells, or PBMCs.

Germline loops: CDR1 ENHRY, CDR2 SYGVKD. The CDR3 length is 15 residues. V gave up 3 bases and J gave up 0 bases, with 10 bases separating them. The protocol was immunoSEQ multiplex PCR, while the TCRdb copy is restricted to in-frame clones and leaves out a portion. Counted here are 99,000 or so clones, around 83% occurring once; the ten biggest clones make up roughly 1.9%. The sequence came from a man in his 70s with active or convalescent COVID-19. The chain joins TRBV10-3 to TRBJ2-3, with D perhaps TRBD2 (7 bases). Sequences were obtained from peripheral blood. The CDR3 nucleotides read TGTGCCATCAGTGACCGGGGGGCAAGCACAGATACGCAGTATTTT. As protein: CAISDRGASTDTQYF.